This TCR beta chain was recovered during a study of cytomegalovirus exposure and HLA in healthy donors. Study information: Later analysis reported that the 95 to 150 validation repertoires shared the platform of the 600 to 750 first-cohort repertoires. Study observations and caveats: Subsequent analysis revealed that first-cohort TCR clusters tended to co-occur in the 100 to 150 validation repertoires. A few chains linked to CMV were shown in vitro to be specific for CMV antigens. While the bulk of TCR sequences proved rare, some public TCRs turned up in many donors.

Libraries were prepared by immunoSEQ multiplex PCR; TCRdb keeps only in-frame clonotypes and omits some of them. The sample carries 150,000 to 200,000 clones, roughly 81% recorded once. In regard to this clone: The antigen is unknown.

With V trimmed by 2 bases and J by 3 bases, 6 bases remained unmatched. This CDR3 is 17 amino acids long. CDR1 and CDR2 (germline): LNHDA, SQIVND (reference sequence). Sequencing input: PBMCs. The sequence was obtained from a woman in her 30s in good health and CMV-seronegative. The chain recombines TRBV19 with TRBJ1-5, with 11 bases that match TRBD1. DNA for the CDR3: TGTGCCAGTAGTATAAAGGGGACAGGGGGTTACAATCAGCCCCAGCATTTT. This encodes CASSIKGTGGYNQPQHF.